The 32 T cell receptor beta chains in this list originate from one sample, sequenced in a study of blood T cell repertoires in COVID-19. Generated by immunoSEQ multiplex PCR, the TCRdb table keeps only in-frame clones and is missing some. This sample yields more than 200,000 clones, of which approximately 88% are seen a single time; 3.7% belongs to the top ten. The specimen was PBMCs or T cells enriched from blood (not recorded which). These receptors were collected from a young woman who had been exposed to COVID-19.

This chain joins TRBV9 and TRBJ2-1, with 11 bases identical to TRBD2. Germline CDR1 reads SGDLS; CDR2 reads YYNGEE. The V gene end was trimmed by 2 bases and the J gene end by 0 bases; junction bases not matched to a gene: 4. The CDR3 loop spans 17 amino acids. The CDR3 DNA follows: TGTGCCAGCAGCGTGACTAGCGGGATGAGCTCCTACAATGAGCAGTTCTTC. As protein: CASSVTSGMSSYNEQFF.

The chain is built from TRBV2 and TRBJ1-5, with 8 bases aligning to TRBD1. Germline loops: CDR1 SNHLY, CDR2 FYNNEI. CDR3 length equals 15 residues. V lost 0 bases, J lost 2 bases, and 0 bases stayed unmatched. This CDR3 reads CASSEAGQGNQPQHF. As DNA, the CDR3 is TGTGCCAGCAGTGAAGCGGGACAGGGCAATCAGCCCCAGCATTTT.

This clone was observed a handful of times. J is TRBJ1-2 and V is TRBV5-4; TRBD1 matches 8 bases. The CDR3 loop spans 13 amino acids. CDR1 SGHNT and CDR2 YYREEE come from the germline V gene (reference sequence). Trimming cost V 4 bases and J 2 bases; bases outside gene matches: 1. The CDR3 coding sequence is TGTGCCAGCAGCCGGGACAGGAACTATGGCTACACCTTC. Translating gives CASSRDRNYGYTF.

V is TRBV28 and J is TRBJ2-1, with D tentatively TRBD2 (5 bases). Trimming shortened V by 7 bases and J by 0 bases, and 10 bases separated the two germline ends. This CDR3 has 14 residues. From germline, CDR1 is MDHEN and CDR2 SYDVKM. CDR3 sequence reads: CASKQRSSYNEQFF. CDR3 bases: TGTGCCAGCAAGCAGCGGAGCTCCTACAATGAGCAGTTCTTC.

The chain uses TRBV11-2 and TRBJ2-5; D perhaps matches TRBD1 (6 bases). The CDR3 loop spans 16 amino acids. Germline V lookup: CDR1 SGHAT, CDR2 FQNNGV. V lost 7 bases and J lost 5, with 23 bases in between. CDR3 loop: CASKPNVGTGQETQYF. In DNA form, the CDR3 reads TGTGCCAGCAAACCAAACGTTGGAACAGGGCAGGAGACCCAGTACTTC.

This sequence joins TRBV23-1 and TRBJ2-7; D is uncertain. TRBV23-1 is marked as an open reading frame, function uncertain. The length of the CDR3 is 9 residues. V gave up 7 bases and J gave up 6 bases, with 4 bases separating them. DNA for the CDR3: TGCGCCAGCACCCTCGAGCAGTACTTC. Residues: CASTLEQYF.

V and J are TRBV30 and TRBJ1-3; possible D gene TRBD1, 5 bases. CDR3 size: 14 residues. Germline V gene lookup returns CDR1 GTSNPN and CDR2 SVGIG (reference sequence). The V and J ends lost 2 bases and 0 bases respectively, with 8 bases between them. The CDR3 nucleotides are TGTGCCTGGAGTAAGGGACTCTCTGGAAACACCATATATTTT. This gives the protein CAWSKGLSGNTIYF.

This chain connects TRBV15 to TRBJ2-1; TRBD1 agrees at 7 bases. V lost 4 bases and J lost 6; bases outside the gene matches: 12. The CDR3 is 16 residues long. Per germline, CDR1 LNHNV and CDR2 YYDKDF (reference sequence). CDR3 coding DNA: TGTGCCACCAGCACGAGTGCCGGGACAGCATTCAATGAGCAGTTCTTC. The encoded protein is CATSTSAGTAFNEQFF.

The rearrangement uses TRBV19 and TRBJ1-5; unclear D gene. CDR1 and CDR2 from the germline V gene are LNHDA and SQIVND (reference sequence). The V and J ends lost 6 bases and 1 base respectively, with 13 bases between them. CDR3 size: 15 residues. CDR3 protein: CASSLNPGSNQPQHF. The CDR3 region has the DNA TGTGCCAGTAGCCTCAACCCCGGGAGCAATCAGCCCCAGCATTTT.

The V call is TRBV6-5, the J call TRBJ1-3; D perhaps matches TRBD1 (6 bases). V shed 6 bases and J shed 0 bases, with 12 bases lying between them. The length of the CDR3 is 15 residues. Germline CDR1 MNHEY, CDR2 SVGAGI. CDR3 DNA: TGTGCCAGCAGACCGGGACAACTCTCTGGAAACACCATATATTTT. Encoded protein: CASRPGQLSGNTIYF.

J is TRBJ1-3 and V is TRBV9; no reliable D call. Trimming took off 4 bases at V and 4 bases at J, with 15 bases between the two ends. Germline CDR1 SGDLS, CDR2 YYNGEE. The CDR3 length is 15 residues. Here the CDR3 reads CASSPPARLGNTIYF. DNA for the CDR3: TGTGCCAGCAGCCCTCCGGCCAGACTAGGAAACACCATATATTTT.

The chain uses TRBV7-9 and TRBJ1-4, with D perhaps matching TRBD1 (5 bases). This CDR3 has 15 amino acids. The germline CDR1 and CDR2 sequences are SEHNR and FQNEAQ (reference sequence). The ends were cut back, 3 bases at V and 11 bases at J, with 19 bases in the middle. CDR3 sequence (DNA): TGTGCCAGCAGCTTTCGCCCGGGGGTTCGCGAGAAACTGTTTTTT. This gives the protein CASSFRPGVREKLFF.

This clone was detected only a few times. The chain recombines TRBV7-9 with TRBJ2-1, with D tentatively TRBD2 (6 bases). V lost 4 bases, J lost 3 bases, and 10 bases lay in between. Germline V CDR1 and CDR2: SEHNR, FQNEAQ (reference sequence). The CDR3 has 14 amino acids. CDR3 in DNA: TGTGCCAGCAGCTCCGGACTAAACTACAATGAGCAGTTCTTC. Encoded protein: CASSSGLNYNEQFF.

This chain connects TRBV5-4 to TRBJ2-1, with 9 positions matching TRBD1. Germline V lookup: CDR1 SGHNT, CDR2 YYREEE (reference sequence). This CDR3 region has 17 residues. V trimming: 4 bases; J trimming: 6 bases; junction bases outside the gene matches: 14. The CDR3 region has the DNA TGTGCCAGCAGCGGTGGACAGGGGAGTCCCCTCCTCAATGAGCAGTTCTTC. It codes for CASSGGQGSPLLNEQFF.

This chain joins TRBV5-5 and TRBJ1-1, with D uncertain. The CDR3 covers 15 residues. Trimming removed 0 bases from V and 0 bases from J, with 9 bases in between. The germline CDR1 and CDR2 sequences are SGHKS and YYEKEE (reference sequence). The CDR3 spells CASSLVAPMNTEAFF. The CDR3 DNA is TGTGCCAGCAGCTTGGTAGCGCCTATGAACACTGAAGCTTTCTTT.

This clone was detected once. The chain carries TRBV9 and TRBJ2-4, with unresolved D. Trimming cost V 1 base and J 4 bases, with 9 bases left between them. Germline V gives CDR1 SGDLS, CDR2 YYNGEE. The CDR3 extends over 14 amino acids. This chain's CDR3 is CASSVNTIKNIQYF. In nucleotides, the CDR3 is TGTGCCAGCAGCGTAAACACTATAAAAAACATTCAGTACTTC.

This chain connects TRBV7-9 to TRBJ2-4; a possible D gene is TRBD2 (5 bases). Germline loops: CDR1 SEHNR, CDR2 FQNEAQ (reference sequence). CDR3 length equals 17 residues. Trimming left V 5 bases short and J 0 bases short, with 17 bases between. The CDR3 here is CASSPSDFVLAKNIQYF. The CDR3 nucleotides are TGTGCCAGCAGCCCCTCGGACTTCGTTCTAGCCAAAAACATTCAGTACTTC. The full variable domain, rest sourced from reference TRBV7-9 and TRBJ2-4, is DTGVSQNPRHKITKRGQNVTFRCDPISEHNRLYWYRQTLGQGPEFLTYFQNEAQLEKSRLLSDRFSAERPKGSFSTLEIQRTEQGDSAMYLCASSPSDFVLAKNIQYFGAGTRLSVL.

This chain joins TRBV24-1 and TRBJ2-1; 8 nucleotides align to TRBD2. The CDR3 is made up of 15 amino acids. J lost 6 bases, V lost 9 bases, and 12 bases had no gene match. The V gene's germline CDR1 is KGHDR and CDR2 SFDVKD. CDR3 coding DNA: TGTGCCACCTGCTGCCCGGGACTAGTTTTCAATGAGCAGTTCTTC. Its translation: CATCCPGLVFNEQFF.

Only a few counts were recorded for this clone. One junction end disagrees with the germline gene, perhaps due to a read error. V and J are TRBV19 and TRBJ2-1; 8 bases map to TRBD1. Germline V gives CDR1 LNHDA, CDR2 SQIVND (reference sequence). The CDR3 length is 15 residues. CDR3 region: CASSIRQGSFNEQFF. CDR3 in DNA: TGTGCCAGTAGTATAAGACAGGGGTCCTTCAATGAGCAGTTCTTC.

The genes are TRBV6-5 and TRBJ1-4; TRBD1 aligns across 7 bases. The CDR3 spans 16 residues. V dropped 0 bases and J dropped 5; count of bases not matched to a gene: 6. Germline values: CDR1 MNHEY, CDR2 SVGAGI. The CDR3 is CASSYSTGWGNEKLFF. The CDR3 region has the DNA TGTGCCAGCAGTTACTCGACAGGGTGGGGGAATGAAAAACTGTTTTTT.

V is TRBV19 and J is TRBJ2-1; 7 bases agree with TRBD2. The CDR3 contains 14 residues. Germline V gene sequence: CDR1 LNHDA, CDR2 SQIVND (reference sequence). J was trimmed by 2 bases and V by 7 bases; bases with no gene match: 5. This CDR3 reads CASTPGLTYNEQFF. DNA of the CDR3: TGTGCCAGTACCCCGGGACTAACCTACAATGAGCAGTTCTTC.

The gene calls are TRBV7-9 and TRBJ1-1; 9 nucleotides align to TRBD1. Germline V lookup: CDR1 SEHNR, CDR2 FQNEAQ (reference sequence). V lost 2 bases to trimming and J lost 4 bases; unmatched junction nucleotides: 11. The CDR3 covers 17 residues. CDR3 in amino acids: CASSLPGQGMLGTEAFF. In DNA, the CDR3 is TGTGCCAGCAGCTTACCGGGACAGGGTATGTTGGGCACTGAAGCTTTCTTT. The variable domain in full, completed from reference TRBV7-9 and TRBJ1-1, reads DTGVSQNPRHKITKRGQNVTFRCDPISEHNRLYWYRQTLGQGPEFLTYFQNEAQLEKSRLLSDRFSAERPKGSFSTLEIQRTEQGDSAMYLCASSLPGQGMLGTEAFFGQGTRLTVV.

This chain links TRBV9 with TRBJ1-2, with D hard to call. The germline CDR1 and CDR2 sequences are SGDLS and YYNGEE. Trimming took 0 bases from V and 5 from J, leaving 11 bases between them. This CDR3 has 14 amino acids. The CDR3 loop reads CASSVDGSYYGYTF. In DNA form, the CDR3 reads TGTGCCAGCAGCGTAGACGGGTCTTATTATGGCTACACCTTC.

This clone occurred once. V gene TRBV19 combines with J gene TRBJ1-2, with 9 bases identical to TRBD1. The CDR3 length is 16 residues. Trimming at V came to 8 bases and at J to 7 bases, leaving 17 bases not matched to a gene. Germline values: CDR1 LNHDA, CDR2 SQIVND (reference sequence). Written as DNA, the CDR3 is TGTGCCAGTGCTATTCCGGGACAGGGTTTATTGAGTGGCTACACCTTC. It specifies CASAIPGQGLLSGYTF.

The CDR3 nucleotides are TGTGCCAGCAGTAGAACCGGGACTTCAAACCGGGGAGATACGCAGTATTTT. Translation: CASSRTGTSNRGDTQYF. This chain links TRBV2 with TRBJ2-3, with D perhaps TRBD2 (6 bases). CDR1 SNHLY and CDR2 FYNNEI come from the germline V gene. Trimming pared 5 bases from V and 5 bases from J, leaving 23 bases between. CDR3 length: 17 residues.

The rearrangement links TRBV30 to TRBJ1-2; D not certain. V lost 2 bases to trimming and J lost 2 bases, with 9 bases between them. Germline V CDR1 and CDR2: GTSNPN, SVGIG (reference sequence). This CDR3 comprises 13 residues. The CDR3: CAWSYGGNYGYTF. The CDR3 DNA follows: TGTGCCTGGAGTTACGGCGGGAACTATGGCTACACCTTC.

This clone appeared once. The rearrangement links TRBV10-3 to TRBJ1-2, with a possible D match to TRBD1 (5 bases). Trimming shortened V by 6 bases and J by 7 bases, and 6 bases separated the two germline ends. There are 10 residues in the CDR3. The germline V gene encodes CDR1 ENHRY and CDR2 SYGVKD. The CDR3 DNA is TGTGCCATCAGGCAGGGTGGCTACACCTTC. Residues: CAIRQGGYTF.

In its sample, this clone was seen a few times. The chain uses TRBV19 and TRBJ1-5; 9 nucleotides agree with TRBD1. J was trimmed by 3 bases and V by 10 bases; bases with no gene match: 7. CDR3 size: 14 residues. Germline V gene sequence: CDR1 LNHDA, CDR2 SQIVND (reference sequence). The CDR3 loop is CATGQGYPNQPQHF. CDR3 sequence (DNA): TGTGCCACCGGACAGGGGTACCCCAATCAGCCCCAGCATTTT.

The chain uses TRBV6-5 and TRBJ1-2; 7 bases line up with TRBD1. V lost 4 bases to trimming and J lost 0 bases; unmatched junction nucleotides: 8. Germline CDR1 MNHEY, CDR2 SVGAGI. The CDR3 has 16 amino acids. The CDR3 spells CASSFRTGAPNYGYTF. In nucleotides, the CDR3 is TGTGCCAGCAGTTTCCGGACAGGAGCTCCTAACTATGGCTACACCTTC.

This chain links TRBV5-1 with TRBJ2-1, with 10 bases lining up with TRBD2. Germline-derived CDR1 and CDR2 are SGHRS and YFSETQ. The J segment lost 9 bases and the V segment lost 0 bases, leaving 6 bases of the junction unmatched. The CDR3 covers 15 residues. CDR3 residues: CASSLVASGSGEQFF. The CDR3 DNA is TGCGCCAGCAGCTTGGTGGCTAGCGGGAGCGGTGAGCAGTTCTTC.

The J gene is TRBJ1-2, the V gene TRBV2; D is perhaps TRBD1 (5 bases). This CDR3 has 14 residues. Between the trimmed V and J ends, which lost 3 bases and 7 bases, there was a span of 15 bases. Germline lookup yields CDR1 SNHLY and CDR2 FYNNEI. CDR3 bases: TGTGCCAGCAGTGAGTTCGCAGGGTCCGGTGGCTACACCTTC. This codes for CASSEFAGSGGYTF.

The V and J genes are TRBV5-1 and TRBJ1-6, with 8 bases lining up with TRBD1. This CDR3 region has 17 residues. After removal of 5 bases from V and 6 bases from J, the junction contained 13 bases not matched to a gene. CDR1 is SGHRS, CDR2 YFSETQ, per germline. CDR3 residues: CASRTLDRGFFNSPLHF. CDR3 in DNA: TGCGCCAGCAGGACGTTAGACAGGGGATTCTTTAATTCACCCCTCCACTTT.